Listed here is a single TCR beta chain. Its antigen is as yet unknown. Trimming at V came to 6 bases and at J to 1 base, leaving 2 bases not matched to a gene. From germline, CDR1 is SGHTA and CDR2 FQGNSA. The CDR3 contains 14 residues. The entry originates in a study of cytomegalovirus exposure and HLA in healthy donors. Study results and caveats: Trimming of TCR beta V- and J-genes showed a link, identified in a later analysis, to a missense DCLRE1C variant.

In the PCR, 60 Vbeta and 13 Jbeta primers were used. The data were produced by immunoSEQ multiplex PCR, yet TCRdb's version contains in-frame clones alone and is incomplete. The table lists 150,000 to 200,000 clones, under 85% of them singletons. The sample was PBMCs. This rearrangement joins TRBV7-2 to TRBJ2-2; 7 bases line up with TRBD1. The receptor comes from a female donor in good health and CMV-seronegative. This chain's CDR3 is CASRRQGNTGELFF. CDR3 DNA sequence: TGTGCCAGCAGGAGACAGGGGAACACCGGGGAGCTGTTTTTT. The whole variable domain, filled in from reference TRBV7-2 and TRBJ2-2, reads GAGVSQSPSNKVTEKGKDVELRCDPISGHTALYWYRQSLGQGLEFLIYFQGNSAPDKSGLPSDRFSAERTGGSVSTLTIQRTQQEDSAVYLCASRRQGNTGELFFGEGSRLTVL.